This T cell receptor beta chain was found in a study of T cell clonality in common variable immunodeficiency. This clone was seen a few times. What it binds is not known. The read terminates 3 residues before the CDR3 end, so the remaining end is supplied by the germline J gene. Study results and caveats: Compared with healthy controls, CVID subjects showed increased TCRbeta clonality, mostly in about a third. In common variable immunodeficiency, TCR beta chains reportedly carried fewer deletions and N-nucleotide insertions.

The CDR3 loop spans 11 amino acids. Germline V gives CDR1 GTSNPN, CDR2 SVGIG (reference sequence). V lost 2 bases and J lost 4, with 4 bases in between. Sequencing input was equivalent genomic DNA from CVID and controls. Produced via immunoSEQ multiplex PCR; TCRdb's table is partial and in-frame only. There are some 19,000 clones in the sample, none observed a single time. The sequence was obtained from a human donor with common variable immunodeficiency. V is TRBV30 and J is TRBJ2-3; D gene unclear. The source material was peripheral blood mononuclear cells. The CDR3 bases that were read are TGTGCCTGGAGTATCTCAGATACG. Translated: CAWSISDT. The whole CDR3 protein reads CAWSISDTQYF.